This T cell receptor beta chain was observed in a study of beta chain features in type 1 diabetes (dated by TCRdb to the late 2010s). Background on the whole study: Patients and healthy donors did not differ in mean age, gender distribution, total cell number or subset yield. Naive and central memory subsets were obtained from all 28 donors, but regulatory and stem cell-like memory subsets were isolated from only 8 patients and 8 healthy donors. The study compared TCRB repertoires of sorted circulating CD4+ T cell subsets between recently diagnosed type 1 diabetes patients and matched healthy donors. A total of 85 million to 140 million sorted cells were examined across all samples, and a strong correlation was observed between cell number per subset and RNA yield. Broader findings and caveats from the paper: Fewer insertions and more nucleotide deletions at VDJ recombination sites were observed in patients with type 1 diabetes, implying thymic rearrangement abnormalities. Type 1 diabetes patients showed a moderate but significant shortening of TCRB CDR3 length in all four CD4+ subsets. Naive, central memory and regulatory TCRB repertoires appeared to be more similar among patients than among healthy donors. Because cDNA was sequenced instead of genomic DNA, highly expressing activated cells could be over-represented, though the groups showed no difference in activation or CD3 levels. Because the HLA sub-analyses included only small numbers of individuals, any influence of HLA type on TCRB rearrangement was left unresolved. PCR might favor shorter templates, but patient and control samples were amplified and corrected together, so any skew would affect both groups equally.

From each donor, a single peripheral blood sample of approximately 0.11 L on average was drawn into heparinised tubes. Naive, central memory, regulatory and stem cell-like memory CD4+ T cells were sorted on a BD FACSAria II using a panel including CD45RO, CCR7, CD25, CD127, CD95 and CD27. Purity was above 95% for every sorted population. Right away, PBMCs were isolated by Lymphoprep density gradient centrifugation and were stained directly, with no culture step. So that batch effects would be minimized, each experiment stained and sorted samples in pairs, pairing one healthy donor with one patient. About this clone itself: It lacks a known antigen. There are no base qualities to consult, and no much larger clone falls within one base.

The entire isolated RNA was reverse transcribed using the High Capacity cDNA Reverse Transcription Kit, and thus expressed TCRB transcripts were sequenced. Naive, central memory and regulatory T cell samples underwent deep immunoSEQ sequencing, averaging around 3.7 million total reads per sample. After sorted cells were lysed in RLT buffer, RNA was extracted with DNase-treated RNeasy Micro or Mini kits, with the choice depending on cell number. To prevent cross-contamination, every cell subset was processed on its own, while patient and healthy donor samples were processed together. The immunoSEQ multiplex PCR was used to amplify TCRB sequences from cDNA, yielding 87-bp fragments that span the CDR3 region. Amplicons were sequenced on the Illumina HiSeq platform. In the paper's pipeline: PCR bias was corrected computationally using synthetic template baselines, and reads within Hamming distance 2 were collapsed, with unmergeable singletons discarded. Reads were aligned against IMGT to assign V, D and J genes, CDR3 length and insertions or deletions at six rearrangement sites. Within each subset, clonotype counts were normalized to the number of sorted cells before true diversity and Gini coefficients were calculated with the tcR R package. The overlap coefficient, calculated on TCRB nucleotide sequences, was used to measure repertoire sharing. Out-of-frame TCRB sequences from naive cells were analyzed to stand in for the pre-selection repertoire. What TCRdb holds here is the immuneACCESS table cut down to in-frame rearrangements. Part of the clones is not present; checked against another copy, under half of the missing clones reflect an unresolved V gene, and the others are unexplained. V and J calls and clone size are copied from that table; D and trimming were computed from the DNA. Within this sample are 250,000 or so clones, with around 14% of them counted one time only. Approximately 0.018% of the sample is in the top ten clones.

Reading the germline V gene gives CDR1 SQVTM and CDR2 ANQGSEA. The CDR3 runs 15 amino acids, cysteine and phenylalanine included. The only DNA kept is the CDR3, 45 bases in frame from the first base. V loses 4 bases at its end and J loses 1 base; junction bases beyond the gene matches: 9. The source material was naive CD4+ T cells from blood. The cell subset or site tag for this specimen amounts to: true naive CD4+ T cells. Recombination connected TRBV29-1 to TRBJ1-1, and TRBD1 aligns with 7 junction nucleotides. The sequence was obtained from a man aged 25-45 years with type 1 diabetes. The CDR3 amino acid sequence is: CSVGYSGTENTEAFF. The bases are TGCAGCGTTGGATACTCCGGGACAGAGAACACTGAAGCTTTCTTT.